A single sample gave rise to the 19 T cell receptor beta chains below, sequenced in a study of T cell repertoires in cytomegalovirus infection. TCRdb re-analysed the reads in MiXCR, keeping a single row per CDR3 protein. The sample lists about 230,000 distinct CDR3 sequences, about 20% occurring once. Sequencing was performed on CD8+ T cells from PBMCs. The receptors derive from a human donor in good health (CMV status not recorded). Some clones in this sample may be carry-over from other donors' samples.

This clonotype was detected only a few times. The junction departs from germline at one end; a sequencing error may be responsible. The rearrangement joins TRBV5-4 to TRBJ1-6; D is ambiguous. CDR3 length equals 16 residues. Germline loops: CDR1 SGHNT, CDR2 YYREEE (reference sequence). DNA of the CDR3: TGTGCCAGCAGTTTGGACGTAAGCTCCTATAATTCACCCCTCCACTTT. This translates into CASSLDVSSYNSPLHF.

This clonotype was observed at least ten times. The V gene is TRBV27, the J gene TRBJ1-1; D is undetermined. V dropped 2 bases and J dropped 3 bases, with 7 bases sitting between them. Germline V gene data show CDR1 as MNHEY and CDR2 as SMNVEV (reference sequence). The CDR3 extends over 13 amino acids. The CDR3 reads CASSLAVYTEAFF. Here the CDR3 DNA reads TGTGCCAGCAGTTTAGCGGTTTACACTGAAGCTTTCTTT.

With regard to this clonotype: This may stem from a read error, because a much larger clone lies one nucleotide away. The chain has TRBV7-1 and TRBJ1-1; D unclear. TRBV7-1 is annotated as an ORF whose role is uncertain. V was trimmed by 7 bases and J by 6 bases, leaving 15 bases between them. This CDR3 has 13 amino acids. CDR3 in amino acids: CASTLLGDSEAFF. The CDR3 DNA sequence: TGTGCCAGCACCCTGCTGGGTGACTCTGAAGCTTTCTTT.

This clonotype was seen only once. A read error may account for a junction end that differs from germline. CDR3 DNA: TGTGCCGGCAGCCCGGGACAGGGATCCTACGAGCAGTACTTC. It yields the protein CAGSPGQGSYEQYF. This chain joins TRBV7-6 and TRBJ2-7; 9 bases are shared with TRBD1. The CDR3 runs to 14 residues. Germline CDR1 SGHVS, CDR2 FNYEAQ.

The chain uses TRBV7-9 and TRBJ1-2; D unclear. This CDR3 comprises 17 residues. Germline assignment: CDR1 SEHNR and CDR2 FQNEAQ (reference sequence). V gave up 6 bases and J gave up 0 bases, with 20 bases separating them. This CDR3 reads CASRSWAQDGSNYGYTF. The CDR3 DNA follows: TGTGCCAGCAGGTCGTGGGCCCAAGATGGTTCTAACTATGGCTACACCTTC.

This chain uses TRBV20-1 with TRBJ2-2; D ambiguous. The V end lost 2 bases, the J end lost 0 bases, and 7 bases lay between the germline ends. Germline CDR1 is DFQATT and CDR2 is SNEGSKA (reference sequence). This CDR3 is 14 amino acids long. The CDR3 reads CSARPLANTGELFF. The CDR3 DNA sequence: TGCAGTGCTAGACCCCTTGCGAACACCGGGGAGCTGTTTTTT.

The chain recombines TRBV12-3 or TRBV12-4 with TRBJ2-5; D not resolved. CDR3 length: 14 amino acids. The ends were cut back, 2 bases at V and 5 bases at J, with 12 bases in the middle. CDR3 DNA sequence: TGTGCCAGCAGTTTAAGACCGTTAGGGGAGACCCAGTACTTC. It encodes CASSLRPLGETQYF.

This clonotype appeared a few times. The chain combines TRBV28 with TRBJ1-2; 8 bases map to TRBD1. Unmatched junction bases numbered 12, after V lost 6 bases and J lost 6 bases. Per the germline V gene, CDR1 is MDHEN and CDR2 is SYDVKM. CDR3 length: 15 residues. CDR3 protein: CASSPDRGGWNGYTF. In nucleotides, the CDR3 is TGTGCCAGCAGCCCTGACAGGGGAGGGTGGAATGGCTACACCTTC.

This clonotype was seen more than once but under ten times. J is TRBJ1-2 and V is TRBV20-1; no definite D call. The CDR3 runs 15 residues. The germline V and J ends were trimmed by 0 bases and 3 bases, with 14 bases remaining between them. Germline assignment: CDR1 DFQATT and CDR2 SNEGSKA (reference sequence). The CDR3 sequence: CSARDPPGYYYGYTF. CDR3 sequence (DNA): TGCAGTGCTAGAGACCCCCCGGGATACTACTATGGCTACACCTTC.

The table lists this clonotype with many counts. V usage is TRBV7-8 and J usage is TRBJ1-4; TRBD1 matches at 9 bases. The ends lost 4 bases at V and 7 bases at J; junction bases unmatched: 7. The CDR3 is made up of 15 amino acids. Germline CDR1 is SGHVS and CDR2 is FQNEAQ. The CDR3: CASSSRDRAVEKLFF. In nucleotides, the CDR3 is TGTGCCAGCAGCTCACGGGACAGGGCTGTTGAAAAACTGTTTTTT.

This clonotype appeared many times. V usage is TRBV27 and J usage is TRBJ2-3; a weak D match, TRBD2 (5 bases). This CDR3 region has 17 residues. Trimming removed 5 bases at V and 3 bases at J, with 21 bases between. Germline CDR1 reads MNHEY; CDR2 reads SMNVEV (reference sequence). CDR3 in DNA: TGTGCCAGCAGTCCTAGTTTATTAGGGCCGGGGACAGATACGCAGTATTTT. It is translated as CASSPSLLGPGTDTQYF.

This clonotype was detected only a few times. The chain links TRBV7-9 to TRBJ2-3; 8 bases match TRBD1. Germline V lookup: CDR1 SEHNR, CDR2 FQNEAQ (reference sequence). The CDR3 loop spans 14 amino acids. The junction had 2 bases not matched to a gene; V was cut back by 2 bases and J by 4 bases. CDR3 loop: CASSLQGAADTQYF. The DNA of the CDR3 is TGTGCCAGCAGCTTACAGGGGGCCGCAGATACGCAGTATTTT.

The V call is TRBV19, the J call TRBJ1-5, with D possibly matching TRBD1 (6 bases). This CDR3 region has 16 residues. Germline values: CDR1 LNHDA, CDR2 SQIVND (reference sequence). The V and J ends lost 8 bases and 4 bases respectively, with 21 bases between them. The chain's CDR3 is CASGQRGEVLNQPQHF. The DNA for the CDR3 is TGTGCCAGTGGTCAAAGGGGGGAAGTTCTAAATCAGCCCCAGCATTTT.

This clonotype was seen more than once but under ten times. The rearrangement joins TRBV11-2 to TRBJ1-2; 7 bases align to TRBD1. V dropped 6 bases and J dropped 6; count of bases not matched to a gene: 7. The CDR3 contains 13 residues. Germline CDR1 is SGHAT and CDR2 is FQNNGV. CDR3 sequence (DNA): TGTGCCAGCAGTCCTACAGGGGCCGATGGCTACACCTTC. Protein: CASSPTGADGYTF.

The genes are TRBV28 and TRBJ2-3; D is unclear. Trimming removed 6 bases at V and 1 base at J, with 11 bases between. The CDR3 is 14 amino acids. Germline V lookup: CDR1 MDHEN, CDR2 SYDVKM. The DNA of the CDR3 is TGTGCCAGCAGCCTTCGGCGTGGCACAGATACGCAGTATTTT. This codes for CASSLRRGTDTQYF.

The chain couples TRBV29-1 to TRBJ1-4; no clear D. Trimming removed 6 bases at V and 8 bases at J, with 10 bases between. CDR1 is SQVTM and CDR2 is ANQGSEA in the germline V gene. The CDR3 is made up of 11 amino acids. In nucleotides, the CDR3 is TGCAGCGTCTGGTCTCACGAAAAACTGTTTTTT. It encodes CSVWSHEKLFF.

The V call is TRBV27, the J call TRBJ1-5; possible D gene TRBD1, 6 bases. The CDR3 is 14 amino acids. The ends were cut back, 3 bases at V and 3 bases at J, with 9 bases in the middle. CDR1 MNHEY and CDR2 SMNVEV come from the germline V gene (reference sequence). As DNA, the CDR3 is TGTGCCAGCAGTTTCGGACAGCCCAATCAGCCCCAGCATTTT. It translates to CASSFGQPNQPQHF.

This clonotype was counted only a few times. The chain has TRBV28 and TRBJ2-3; D might be TRBD2 (7 bases). Germline assignment: CDR1 MDHEN and CDR2 SYDVKM. V lost 5 bases and J 0 bases, leaving 15 bases between the germline ends. This CDR3 has 16 amino acids. The DNA for the CDR3 is TGTGCCAGCAGTCCCCTGTCGGGGGGCAGCACAGATACGCAGTATTTT. This encodes CASSPLSGGSTDTQYF. The full variable domain, its missing parts supplied by reference TRBV28 and TRBJ2-3, is DVKVTQSSRYLVKRTGEKVFLECVQDMDHENMFWYRQDPGLGLRLIYFSYDVKMKEKGDIPEGYSVSREKKERFSLILESASTNQTSMYLCASSPLSGGSTDTQYFGPGTRLTVL.

The chain carries TRBV7-2 and TRBJ2-1; D ambiguous. CDR1 is SGHTA, CDR2 FQGNSA, per germline. Trimming removed 5 bases at V and 8 bases at J, with 10 bases between. The CDR3 has 12 amino acids. CDR3 DNA sequence: TGTGCCAGCAGCGCAGTCTGGGATGAGCAGTTCTTC. Its translation: CASSAVWDEQFF.